The present T cell receptor (beta chain) was sequenced within a study of CD8+ T cells in alopecia areata. Study overall: Severity scoring for treated patients was based on the percentage of affected scalp area.

Treatment of the sample: oral pan-JAK inhibitor, 5-10 mg twice daily. Extracted RNA was reverse transcribed into cDNA, the sequencing template. Profiling relied on immunoSEQ multiplex PCR, and the TCRdb table lists in-frame clones only, not all of them. The sample holds some 150,000 clones; approximately 90% are singletons and the top ten take approximately 13%. Of note for this clone: Its specificity is unknown.

Study-wide results and caveats: Tofacitinib delivered significant drops in scalp clonality and in expanded CD8+ clones among the top 100. Numerous clones, expanded in lesions, remained in scalp and blood during tofacitinib. Affected lesional scalp, above all in alopecia totalis/universalis, was more clonal than normal scalp.

The CDR3 consists of 15 residues. CDR1 is LGHNA, CDR2 YNFKEQ, per germline. Losses at the gene ends were 1 base for V and 6 bases for J; bases not matched to a gene: 6. The sequencing used CD8+ T cells sorted from blood, collected at week 4, from a patient treated with tofacitinib. The chain employs TRBV4-2 and TRBJ2-7; 10 bases map to TRBD1. The sequence was collected from a human donor with alopecia areata. CDR3 protein: CASSQGGTGVREQYF. The CDR3 nucleotides read TGTGCCAGCAGCCAAGGGGGGACAGGGGTTCGCGAGCAGTACTTC.